This T cell receptor beta chain was recovered during a study of T cells in Graves' hyperthyroidism and ophthalmopathy (dated by TCRdb to the late 2010s). The study in broad terms: Peripheral blood samples were taken at the time of initial diagnosis, prior to any treatment. TCR Vbeta CDR3 sequencing of approximately 140 peripheral blood samples (43 ophthalmopathy, 75 hyperthyroidism and roughly 17 progressor patients) is reported in the paper. Prospective prediction of ophthalmopathy was tested in an independent validation cohort consisting of some 18 hyperthyroidism patients and 15 to 17 patients who later progressed to ophthalmopathy. A discovery cohort of fewer than 110 patients, approximately 45 with Graves' ophthalmopathy and 55 to 60 with stable Graves' hyperthyroidism, was used to find distinguishing TCR V-J signatures. Once sampling was done, hyperthyroidism patients were given methimazole at a starting dose of 30 mg daily, whereas ophthalmopathy patients were given high-dose intravenous methylprednisolone. For training and testing, the 100 or so patients in the discovery cohort were randomly divided in a 7:3 ratio. Thyroid tissue and blood T-cell repertoires from about 6 Graves' hyperthyroidism patients were also compared in the study.

Amplification of TCR beta CDR3 regions was carried out from RNA transcripts. A first-round RT-PCR of the TCR CDR3 used the HTBI primer set with the Qiagen OneStep RT-PCR kit. Libraries were constructed in a second round of multiplex PCR, after which size selection and purification were carried out. Paired-end sequencing of the libraries was performed with 100 bp reads on an Illumina HiSeq2000. The paper's data handling went like this. SOAPnuke was used to process the raw data, with reads discarded if the reads contained adapters or uncalled bases, had a mean Phred below 15, or lacked an exact constant-primer or identifier match. High-quality paired reads were merged with COPE v1.2.5, and unique nucleotide sequences were defined as clonotypes. Clonotypes were aligned to IMGT TRBV, TRBD and TRBJ reference segments using MiTCR v1.1. Analysis was restricted to V-J combinations with a frequency above 0.0001, which covered about 99% of repertoires. A TCS score was defined as the ratio between F50 (clonal expansion) and ExV (chaos), using BLOSUM62-based TCRdist between CDR3 peptides within each V-J. Welch's t-statistics and random forest reduced around 520 V-J features to under 15, which were used in a naive Bayes classifier (R e1071). The public reads were reprocessed in TCRdb via fastp at Q25 and MiXCR, keeping in-frame beta chains. Every entry covers one CDR3 protein and lists the most common genes and DNA from its rows. TCRdb assigned the V and J calls; the authors' analysis was not used. The sample table contains more than 350,000 distinct CDR3 sequences; only one count was recorded for 14% to 15% of them. About 31% of the sample goes to the ten largest clones.

A patient counted as having stable Graves' hyperthyroidism if no progression to ophthalmopathy occurred over 18 months of follow-up. Hyperthyroidism patients were newly diagnosed, with disease duration under 2 months, and aged 18 to 65 years. The study excluded patients with uncontrolled infections, other autoimmune diseases, pregnancy or lactation. Diagnoses were based on clinical symptoms, serum thyroxine and TRAb, thyroid ultrasound and orbital computed tomography. PBMCs were separated from 10 ml of fresh peripheral blood using Ficoll-Paque density gradient centrifugation. Total RNA was extracted using Trizol reagent, and RNA quality was assessed on an Agilent 2100 Bioanalyzer. This clonotype was detected only a few times. Its binding antigen is unknown. The sample holds no much larger clone one base away, and base qualities are not on file. What the study reported, not specific to this receptor: Ophthalmopathy was separated from stable hyperthyroidism by a 13 V-J signature model, with roughly 88% sensitivity and just over 81% specificity obtained in cross-validation and 80%/75% obtained in testing. Most expanded thyroid clonotypes (frequency above 0.001) were also found in blood, which suggests that blood repertoires may mirror thyroid immune responses. Sample size was not statistically predetermined, and blinding of investigators to group allocation was not performed. In validation, the model predicted progression to ophthalmopathy with 55% to 71% sensitivity and approximately 74% specificity, a median of around six months before onset.

The CDR3 holds 13 amino acids from the cysteine to the phenylalanine. The read is trimmed to its CDR3 DNA, 39 bases read in frame from base 1. CDR1 and CDR2, looked up from the germline V gene (reference sequence), are SEHNR and FQNEAQ. V loses 5 bases, J loses 8 bases, and the germline ends lie 15 bases apart. The V and J segments used are TRBV7-9 and TRBJ1-2; the D gene lacks a confident call. The receptor's source is a woman younger than 45 with Graves' hyperthyroidism. What was sequenced was blood. The DNA sequence is TGTGCCAGCAGCCAGACATCGGGTCGGGGCTACACCTTC. Its product reads: CASSQTSGRGYTF.